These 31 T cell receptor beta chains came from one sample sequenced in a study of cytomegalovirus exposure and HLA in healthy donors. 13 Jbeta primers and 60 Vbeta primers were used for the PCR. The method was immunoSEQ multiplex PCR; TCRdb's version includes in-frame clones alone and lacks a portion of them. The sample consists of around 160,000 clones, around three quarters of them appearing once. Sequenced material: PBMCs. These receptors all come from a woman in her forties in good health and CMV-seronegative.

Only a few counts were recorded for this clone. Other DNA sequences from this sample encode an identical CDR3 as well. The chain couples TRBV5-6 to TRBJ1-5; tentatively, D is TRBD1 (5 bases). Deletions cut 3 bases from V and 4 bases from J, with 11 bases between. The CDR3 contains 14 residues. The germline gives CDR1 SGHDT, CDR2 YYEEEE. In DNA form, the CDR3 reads TGTGCCAGCAGCTCATGGGGGGGAAATCAGCCCCAGCATTTT. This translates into CASSSWGGNQPQHF.

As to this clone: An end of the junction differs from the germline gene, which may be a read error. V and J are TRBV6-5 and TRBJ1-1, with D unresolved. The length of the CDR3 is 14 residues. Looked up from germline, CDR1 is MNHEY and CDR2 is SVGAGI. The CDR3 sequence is CASNYSSPNTEAFF. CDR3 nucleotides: TGTGCCAGCAATTACTCCTCCCCGAACACTGAAGCTTTCTTT.

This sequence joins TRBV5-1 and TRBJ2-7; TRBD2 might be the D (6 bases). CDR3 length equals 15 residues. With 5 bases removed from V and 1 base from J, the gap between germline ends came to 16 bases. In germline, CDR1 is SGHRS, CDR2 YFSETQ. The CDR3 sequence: CASRRGSPPSYEQYF. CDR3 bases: TGCGCCAGCAGGCGGGGCAGTCCTCCTTCCTACGAGCAGTACTTC.

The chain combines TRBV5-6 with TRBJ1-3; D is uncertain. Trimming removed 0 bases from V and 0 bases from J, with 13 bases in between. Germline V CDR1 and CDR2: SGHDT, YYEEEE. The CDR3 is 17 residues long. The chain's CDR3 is CASSLVGGEGSGNTIYF. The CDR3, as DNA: TGTGCCAGCAGCTTGGTTGGAGGTGAAGGCTCTGGAAACACCATATATTTT.

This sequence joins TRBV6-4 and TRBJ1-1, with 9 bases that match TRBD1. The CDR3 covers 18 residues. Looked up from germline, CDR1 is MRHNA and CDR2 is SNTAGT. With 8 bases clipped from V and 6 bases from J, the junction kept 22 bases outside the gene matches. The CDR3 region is CASLRPGTGSLLGPEAFF. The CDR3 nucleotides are TGTGCCAGCCTCCGTCCCGGGACAGGGTCCCTCTTGGGCCCTGAAGCTTTCTTT.

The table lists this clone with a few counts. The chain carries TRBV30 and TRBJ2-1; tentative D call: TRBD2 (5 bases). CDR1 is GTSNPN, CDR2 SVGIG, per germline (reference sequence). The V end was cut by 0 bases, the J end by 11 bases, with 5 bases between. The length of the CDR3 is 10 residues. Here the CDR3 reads CAWSVGKQFF. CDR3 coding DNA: TGTGCCTGGAGTGTCGGGAAGCAGTTCTTC.

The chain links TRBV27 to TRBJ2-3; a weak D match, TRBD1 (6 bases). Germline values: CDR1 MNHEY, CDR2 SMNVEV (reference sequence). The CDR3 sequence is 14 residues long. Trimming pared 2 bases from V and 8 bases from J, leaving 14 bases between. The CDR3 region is CASSLRGNHGTQYF. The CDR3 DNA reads TGTGCCAGCAGTTTAAGGGGGAACCACGGTACGCAGTATTTT.

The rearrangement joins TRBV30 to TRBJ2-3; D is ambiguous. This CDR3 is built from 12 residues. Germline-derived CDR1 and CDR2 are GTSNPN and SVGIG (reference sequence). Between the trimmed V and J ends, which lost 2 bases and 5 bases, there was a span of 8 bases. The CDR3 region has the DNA TGTGCCTGGAGTCTCGTGCGAGATACGCAGTATTTT. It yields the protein CAWSLVRDTQYF.

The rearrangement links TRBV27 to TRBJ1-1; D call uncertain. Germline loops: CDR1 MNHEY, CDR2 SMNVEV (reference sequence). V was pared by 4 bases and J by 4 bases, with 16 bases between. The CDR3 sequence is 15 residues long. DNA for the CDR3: TGTGCCAGCAGTTCATGGAACGGGGAGGGCACTGAAGCTTTCTTT. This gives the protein CASSSWNGEGTEAFF.

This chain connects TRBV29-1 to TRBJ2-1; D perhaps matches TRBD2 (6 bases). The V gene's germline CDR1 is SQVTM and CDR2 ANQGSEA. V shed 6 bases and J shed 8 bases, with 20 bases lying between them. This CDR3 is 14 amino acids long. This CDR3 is CSVGIKGWDYEQFF. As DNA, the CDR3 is TGCAGCGTGGGCATTAAAGGTTGGGACTATGAGCAGTTCTTC.

CDR3 protein: CAWRVGQFTTNEKLFF. The CDR3 bases are TGTGCCTGGAGGGTCGGACAGTTTACAACTAATGAAAAACTGTTTTTT. V gene TRBV30 combines with J gene TRBJ1-4; maybe TRBD1 (6 bases). The germline V gene has CDR1 GTSNPN and CDR2 SVGIG (reference sequence). The CDR3 has 16 residues. V gave up 3 bases and J gave up 0 bases, with 14 bases separating them. Supplemented by reference TRBV30 and TRBJ1-4, the full variable domain reads SQTIHQWPATLVQPVGSPLSLECTVEGTSNPNLYWYRQAAGRGLQLLFYSVGIGQISSEVPQNLSASRPQDRQFILSSKKLLLSDSGFYLCAWRVGQFTTNEKLFFGSGTQLSVL.

In DNA form, the CDR3 reads TGTGCCAGCAGCCCGGGACTCCCAACGCAGTATTTT. It is translated as CASSPGLPTQYF. The rearrangement joins TRBV28 to TRBJ2-3; TRBD2 might be the D (6 bases). There are 12 residues in the CDR3. V lost 6 bases to trimming and J lost 9 bases, with 13 bases between them. Germline CDR1 reads MDHEN; CDR2 reads SYDVKM.

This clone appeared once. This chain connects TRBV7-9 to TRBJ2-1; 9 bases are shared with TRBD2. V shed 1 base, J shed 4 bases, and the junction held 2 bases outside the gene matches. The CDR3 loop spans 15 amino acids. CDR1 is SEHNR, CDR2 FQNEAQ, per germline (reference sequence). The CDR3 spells CASSLGAGGYNEQFF. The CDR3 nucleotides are TGTGCCAGCAGCTTAGGAGCGGGAGGTTACAATGAGCAGTTCTTC.

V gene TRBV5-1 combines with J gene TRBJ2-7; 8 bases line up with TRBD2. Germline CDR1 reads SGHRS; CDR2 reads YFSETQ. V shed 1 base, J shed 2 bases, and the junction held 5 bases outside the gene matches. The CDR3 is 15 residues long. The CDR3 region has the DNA TGCGCCAGCAGCTTGAATAGCGGGGCTACCTACGAGCAGTACTTC. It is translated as CASSLNSGATYEQYF.

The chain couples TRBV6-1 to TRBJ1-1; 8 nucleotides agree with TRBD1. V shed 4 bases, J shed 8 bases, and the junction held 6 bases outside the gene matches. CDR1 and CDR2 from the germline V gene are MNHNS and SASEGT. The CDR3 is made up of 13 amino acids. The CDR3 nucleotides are TGTGCCAGCAGTGGACGACAGGGGCGCGAAGCTTTCTTT. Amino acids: CASSGRQGREAFF.

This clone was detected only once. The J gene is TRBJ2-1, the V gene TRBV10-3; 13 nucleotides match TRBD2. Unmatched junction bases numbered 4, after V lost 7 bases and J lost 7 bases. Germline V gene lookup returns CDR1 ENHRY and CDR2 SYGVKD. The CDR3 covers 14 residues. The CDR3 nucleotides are TGTGCCATCAAACTAGCGGGAGGGGATAATGAGCAGTTCTTC. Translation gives CAIKLAGGDNEQFF.

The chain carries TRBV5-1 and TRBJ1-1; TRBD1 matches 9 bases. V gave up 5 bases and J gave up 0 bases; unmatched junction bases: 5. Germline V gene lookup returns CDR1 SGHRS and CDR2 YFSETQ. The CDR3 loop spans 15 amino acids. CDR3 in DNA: TGCGCCAGCAGTAGGACAGGGGAGATGAACACTGAAGCTTTCTTT. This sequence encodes CASSRTGEMNTEAFF.

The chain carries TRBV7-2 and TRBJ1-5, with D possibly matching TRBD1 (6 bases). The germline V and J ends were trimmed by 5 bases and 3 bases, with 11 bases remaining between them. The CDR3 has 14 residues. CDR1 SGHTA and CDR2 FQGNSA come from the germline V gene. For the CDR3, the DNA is TGTGCCAGCAGCCAAGGGACAAACAATCAGCCCCAGCATTTT. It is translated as CASSQGTNNQPQHF.

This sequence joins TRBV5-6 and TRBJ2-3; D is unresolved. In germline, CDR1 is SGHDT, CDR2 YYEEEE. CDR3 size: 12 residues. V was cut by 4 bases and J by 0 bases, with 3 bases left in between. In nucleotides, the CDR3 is TGTGCCAGCAGCCTCAGCACAGATACGCAGTATTTT. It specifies CASSLSTDTQYF.

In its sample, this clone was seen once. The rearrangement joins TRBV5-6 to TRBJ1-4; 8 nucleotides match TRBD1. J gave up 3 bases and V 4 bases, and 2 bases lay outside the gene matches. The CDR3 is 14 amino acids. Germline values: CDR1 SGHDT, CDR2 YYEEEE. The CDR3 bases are TGTGCCAGCAGCCCGACAGGGGCTAATGAAAAACTGTTTTTT. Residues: CASSPTGANEKLFF.

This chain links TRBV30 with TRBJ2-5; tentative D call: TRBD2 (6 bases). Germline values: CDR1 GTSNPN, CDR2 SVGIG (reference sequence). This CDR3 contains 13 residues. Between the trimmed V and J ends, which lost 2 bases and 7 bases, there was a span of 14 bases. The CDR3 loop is CAWSLTPEGTQYF. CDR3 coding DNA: TGTGCCTGGAGTTTGACACCGGAGGGGACCCAGTACTTC.

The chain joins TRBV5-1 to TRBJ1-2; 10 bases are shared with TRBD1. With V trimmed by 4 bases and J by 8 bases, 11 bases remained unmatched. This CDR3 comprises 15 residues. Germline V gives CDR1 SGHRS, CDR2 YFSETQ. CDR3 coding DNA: TGCGCCAGCAGCCTTCGGACAGGGGGAAAGCAAGGCTACACCTTC. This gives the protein CASSLRTGGKQGYTF.

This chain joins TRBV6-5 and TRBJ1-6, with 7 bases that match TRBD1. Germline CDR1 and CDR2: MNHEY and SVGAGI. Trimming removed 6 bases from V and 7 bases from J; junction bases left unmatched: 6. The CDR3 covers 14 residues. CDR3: CASRDDRANSPLHF. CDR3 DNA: TGTGCCAGCAGGGATGACAGGGCGAATTCACCCCTCCACTTT.

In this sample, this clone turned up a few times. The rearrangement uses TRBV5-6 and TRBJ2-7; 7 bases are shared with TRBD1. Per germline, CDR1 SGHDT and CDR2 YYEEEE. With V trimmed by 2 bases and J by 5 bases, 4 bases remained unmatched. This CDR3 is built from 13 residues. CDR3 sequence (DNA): TGTGCCAGCAGCTTCGACAGGGTGGACGAGCAGTACTTC. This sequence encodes CASSFDRVDEQYF.

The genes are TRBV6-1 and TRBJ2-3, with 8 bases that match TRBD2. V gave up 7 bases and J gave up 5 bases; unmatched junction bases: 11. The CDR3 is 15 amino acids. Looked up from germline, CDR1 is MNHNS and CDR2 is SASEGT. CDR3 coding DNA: TGTGCCAGCATTATGACGGGAGGGTGGCAAGATACGCAGTATTTT. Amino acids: CASIMTGGWQDTQYF.

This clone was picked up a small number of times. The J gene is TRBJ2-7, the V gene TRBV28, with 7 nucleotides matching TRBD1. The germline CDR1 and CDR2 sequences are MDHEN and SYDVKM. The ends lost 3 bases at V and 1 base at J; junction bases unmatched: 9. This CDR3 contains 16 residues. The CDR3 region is CASSFPAWTGSYEQYF. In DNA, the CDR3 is TGTGCCAGCAGTTTCCCGGCATGGACAGGATCCTACGAGCAGTACTTC. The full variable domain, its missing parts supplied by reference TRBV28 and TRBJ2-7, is DVKVTQSSRYLVKRTGEKVFLECVQDMDHENMFWYRQDPGLGLRLIYFSYDVKMKEKGDIPEGYSVSREKKERFSLILESASTNQTSMYLCASSFPAWTGSYEQYFGPGTRLTVT.

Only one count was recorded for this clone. CDR3 sequence: CASSLEGPRGTEAFF. The CDR3 DNA sequence: TGCGCCAGCAGCTTGGAGGGGCCCAGAGGTACTGAAGCTTTCTTT. The V call is TRBV5-1, the J call TRBJ1-1, with D perhaps matching TRBD1 (5 bases). Trimming took 0 bases from V and 5 from J, leaving 14 bases between them. Germline CDR1 is SGHRS and CDR2 is YFSETQ. The CDR3 loop spans 15 amino acids.

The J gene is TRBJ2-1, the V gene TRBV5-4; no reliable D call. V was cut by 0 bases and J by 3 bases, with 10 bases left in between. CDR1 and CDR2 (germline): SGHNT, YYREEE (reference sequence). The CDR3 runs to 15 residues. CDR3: CASSLGGFSYNEQFF. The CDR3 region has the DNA TGTGCCAGCAGCTTGGGAGGTTTTAGCTACAATGAGCAGTTCTTC.

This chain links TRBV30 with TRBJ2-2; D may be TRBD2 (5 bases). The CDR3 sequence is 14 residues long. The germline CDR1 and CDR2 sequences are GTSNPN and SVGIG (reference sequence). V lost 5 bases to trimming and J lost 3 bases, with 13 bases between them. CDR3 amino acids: CAWDRLAYTGELFF. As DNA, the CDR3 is TGTGCCTGGGATAGGCTAGCTTACACCGGGGAGCTGTTTTTT.

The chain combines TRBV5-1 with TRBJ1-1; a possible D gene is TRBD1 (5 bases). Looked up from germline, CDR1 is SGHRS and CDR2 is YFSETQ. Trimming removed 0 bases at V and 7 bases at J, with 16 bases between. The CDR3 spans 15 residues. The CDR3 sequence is CASSLAGGGTFEAFF. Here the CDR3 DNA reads TGCGCCAGCAGCTTGGCCGGGGGGGGGACTTTTGAAGCTTTCTTT.

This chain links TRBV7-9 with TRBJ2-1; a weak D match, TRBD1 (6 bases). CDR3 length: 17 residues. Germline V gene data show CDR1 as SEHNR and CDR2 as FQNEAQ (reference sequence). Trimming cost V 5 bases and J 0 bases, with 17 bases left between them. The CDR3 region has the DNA TGTGCCAGCAGCCGTTTTAGGGACAACAACTCCTACAATGAGCAGTTCTTC. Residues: CASSRFRDNNSYNEQFF.